This entry describes one T cell receptor (beta chain). Germline V gene lookup returns CDR1 ENHRY and CDR2 SYGVKD. The CDR3 covers 17 residues. V shed 6 bases and J 0 bases; nucleotides not matched to a gene: 12. This record belongs to a study of blood T cells in healthy people across ages. Healthy individuals of Caucasian origin from Russia, aged about 6 to 100, served as donors. Sample-barcoded 5' priming and a J-beta primer mix drove a second PCR of about 6 to 12 cycles. From the 5' RACE reads, TCRdb called clonotypes with MiXCR, one entry per CDR3 protein. The data contain around 1,500,000 distinct CDR3 sequences, 42% of them singletons.

Sequenced: blood. The source is a woman aged 18-29 years in good health. J is TRBJ2-7 and V is TRBV10-3; the match to TRBD2 covers 9 bases. The CDR3 region has the DNA TGTGCCATCAGAGGAGGATTCGAGACTAGCGGCTCCTACGAGCAGTACTTC. Translation gives CAIRGGFETSGSYEQYF.